This is a list of T cell receptor beta chains from one sample in a study of control samples from healthy donors and cancer patients. Sequencing was performed with immunoSEQ multiplex PCR; in TCRdb, only in-frame clones are kept and a portion is missing. The sample holds approximately 99,000 clones, roughly 79% seen once. The material sequenced was blood. The receptor set was obtained from a man aged 18 to 29 in good health. CDR3s include the opening cysteine and the closing phenylalanine or tryptophan.

v_call cdr3_length cdr3_aa
TRBV7-2 18 CASSLVSAGGRSTDTQYF
TRBV19 16 CASSSHWVRSNQPQHF
TRBV20-1 13 CSANDRVNTEAFF
TRBV6-5 15 CASSPYSYSYNEQFF
TRBV19 13 CATSRRLVTEAFF
TRBV27 15 CASSLYNSNTGELFF
TRBV2 13 CASKQGGNTEAFF
TRBV5-8 14 CASSFLVGDTEAFF
TRBV15 16 CATSRDQLGEYEKLFF
TRBV6-5 11 CASRTGYGYTF
TRBV30 19 CAWSPFFGDFQGAKNIQYF
TRBV7-2 16 CASSNPYPRDQEKLFF
TRBV2 15 CASSDPRETLYGYTF
TRBV5-4 14 CASSLQAPHYEQYF
TRBV27 14 CASSLRGGSYEQYF
TRBV7-9 14 CASSQDGSSYEQYF
TRBV7-9 17 CASSLAGVRGSNQPQHF
TRBV2 13 CASSVRSSTGYTF
TRBV4-3 15 CASSQSGQASSEQYF
TRBV6-6 16 CASSYGAGRGRQGYTF
TRBV7-2 16 CASSSRRGSRGNTIYF
TRBV5-5 14 CASSLGTGMQPQHF
TRBV5-1 14 CASSSDTVNTEAFF
TRBV6-4 15 CATRVDRAGTGELFF
TRBV5-1 15 CASSLETGSGNTIYF
TRBV2 15 CASSQGQATNEKLFF
TRBV23-1 14 CASGQGRGNYGYTF